This T cell receptor beta chain was recorded in a study of graft-versus-host responses after intestinal transplantation. Whole-study context: Once they had received anti-thymocyte globulin induction, all recipients took tacrolimus and steroids for around 3 years.

Produced via immunoSEQ multiplex PCR; TCRdb's table is partial and in-frame only. The sample carries 130,000 to 150,000 clones, around nine tenths recorded once. As to this clone: What it recognizes is unknown.

This specimen was unstimulated CD4+ T cells sorted from spleen or lymph node cells, taken before intestinal transplant. The clonotype originates from a human donor who received an intestinal transplant.

CDR3 coding DNA: TGTGCCAGCAGCTTAAGGAGGGCGGAGAAGACTGAAGCTTTCTTT. Translated: CASSLRRAEKTEAFF. The V and J genes are TRBV7-8 and TRBJ1-1; no firm D call. V lost 2 bases to trimming and J lost 5 bases, with 15 bases between them. The CDR3 sequence is 15 residues long. The germline V gene has CDR1 SGHVS and CDR2 FQNEAQ.